The 22 T cell receptor beta chains below come from one sample, sequenced in a study of shared clonotypes between healthy human individuals. TCRdb keeps only in-frame clones here, not all; method: immunoSEQ multiplex PCR. The data hold some 1,100,000 clones, with about 80% observed a single time. Input material: memory CD4+ T cells from PBMCs. Subset denoted: CD45RA-negative fraction. These receptors were collected from a young man in good health. Some clones in this sample may be carry-over from other donors' samples.

The rearrangement uses TRBV7-2 and TRBJ2-7; D unresolved. V was clipped by 2 bases and J by 4 bases, with 6 bases between them. In germline, CDR1 is SGHTA, CDR2 FQGNSA. This CDR3 region has 12 residues. CDR3 sequence: CASSLIGYEQYF. CDR3 bases: TGTGCCAGCAGCTTAATCGGGTACGAGCAGTACTTC. Using reference TRBV7-2 and TRBJ2-7 for the parts outside the CDR3, the full variable domain is GAGVSQSPSNKVTEKGKDVELRCDPISGHTALYWYRQSLGQGLEFLIYFQGNSAPDKSGLPSDRFSAERTGGSVSTLTIQRTQQEDSAVYLCASSLIGYEQYFGPGTRLTVT.

V gene TRBV9 combines with J gene TRBJ2-2; D is ambiguous. The V gene's germline CDR1 is SGDLS and CDR2 YYNGEE. Trimming removed 0 bases at V and 7 bases at J, with 13 bases between. CDR3 length: 15 residues. The DNA of the CDR3 is TGTGCCAGCAGCGTAGTCGGGTTCGGTGGCGGGGAGCTGTTTTTT. Translating gives CASSVVGFGGGELFF.

The rearrangement links TRBV14 to TRBJ2-1; D unclear. The CDR3 is 18 residues long. Trimming cost V 2 bases and J 5 bases, with 22 bases left between them. Per germline, CDR1 SGHDN and CDR2 FVKESK. The CDR3 nucleotides read TGTGCCAGCAGCCAATCCCGGCGTCGCCAAACGTTCCACAATGAGCAGTTCTTC. Translation gives CASSQSRRRQTFHNEQFF.

The chain employs TRBV18 and TRBJ2-5; D call uncertain. Germline CDR1 reads KGHSH; CDR2 reads LQKENI. This CDR3 is 16 amino acids long. Deletions cut 3 bases from V and 5 bases from J, with 19 bases between. The CDR3 sequence: CASSPPTGPAWETQYF. In DNA, the CDR3 is TGTGCCAGCTCACCCCCGACCGGCCCGGCGTGGGAGACCCAGTACTTC.

The CDR3 nucleotides read TGTGCCAGCAGTTTACGACGGGGAGTGGTCACTGAAGCTTTCTTT. Residues: CASSLRRGVVTEAFF. The chain is built from TRBV28 and TRBJ1-1, with D hard to call. This CDR3 has 15 residues. V lost 2 bases and J lost 4, with 14 bases in between. Per germline, CDR1 MDHEN and CDR2 SYDVKM.

The chain recombines TRBV19 with TRBJ1-5, with a tentative D call TRBD1 (5 bases). The length of the CDR3 is 17 residues. V gave up 2 bases and J gave up 2 bases, with 16 bases separating them. Germline loops: CDR1 LNHDA, CDR2 SQIVND (reference sequence). CDR3 in amino acids: CASSIIGGWNGNQPQHF. CDR3 nucleotide sequence: TGTGCCAGTAGTATAATCGGGGGTTGGAACGGCAATCAGCCCCAGCATTTT.

The genes are TRBV5-4 and TRBJ1-1; the D is unclear. The germline gives CDR1 SGHNT, CDR2 YYREEE (reference sequence). The CDR3 loop spans 15 amino acids. Trimming pared 4 bases from V and 1 base from J, leaving 14 bases between. CDR3 in amino acids: CASSVRTATNTEAFF. DNA of the CDR3: TGTGCCAGCAGCGTCAGGACGGCAACGAACACTGAAGCTTTCTTT.

V and J are TRBV11-2 and TRBJ1-2, with 7 bases that match TRBD1. In germline, CDR1 is SGHAT, CDR2 FQNNGV. The ends lost 4 bases at V and 4 bases at J; junction bases unmatched: 3. The CDR3 totals 13 residues. CDR3 coding DNA: TGTGCCAGCAGCTACAGGGGAAGCTATGGCTACACCTTC. It encodes CASSYRGSYGYTF.

This rearrangement joins TRBV11-2 to TRBJ2-7, with D possibly being TRBD2 (6 bases). The germline V gene encodes CDR1 SGHAT and CDR2 FQNNGV. Trimming removed 5 bases at V and 3 bases at J, with 11 bases between. The CDR3 spans 13 residues. CDR3 in DNA: TGTGCCAGCAGCGGAGGGCCCTACTACGAGCAGTACTTC. Translated, it gives CASSGGPYYEQYF.

The chain carries TRBV28 and TRBJ2-7; no reliable D call. This CDR3 region has 16 residues. V was clipped by 0 bases and J by 0 bases, with 12 bases between them. CDR1 and CDR2 from the germline V gene are MDHEN and SYDVKM. CDR3 sequence: CASSLWSGPSSYEQYF. CDR3 nucleotides: TGTGCCAGCAGTTTATGGTCCGGCCCCAGCTCCTACGAGCAGTACTTC.

This chain uses TRBV14 with TRBJ2-4, with no clear D. CDR1 and CDR2 from the germline V gene are SGHDN and FVKESK. This CDR3 is 13 amino acids long. The V end lost 4 bases, the J end lost 7 bases, and 11 bases lay between the germline ends. CDR3 protein: CASSLDPRNIQYF. The CDR3 DNA reads as TGTGCCAGCAGCCTTGATCCCAGGAACATTCAGTACTTC.

The genes are TRBV4-1 and TRBJ2-7; a possible D gene is TRBD2 (5 bases). Germline V CDR1 and CDR2: MGHRA, YSYEKL. The V gene lost 2 bases and the J gene lost 6 bases, with 14 bases spanning the gap. There are 14 residues in the CDR3. In nucleotides, the CDR3 is TGCGCCAGCAGCCAAAAGGGCCTCGCGGGCGAGCAGTACTTC. The encoded protein is CASSQKGLAGEQYF.

This clone was observed a few times. The chain uses TRBV5-4 and TRBJ1-1; maybe TRBD1 (5 bases). In germline, CDR1 is SGHNT, CDR2 YYREEE (reference sequence). The CDR3 is made up of 15 amino acids. The V end was cut by 4 bases, the J end by 0 bases, with 13 bases between. CDR3 loop: CASSPDRGLNTEAFF. The CDR3 nucleotides read TGTGCCAGCAGCCCTGACCGGGGGTTGAACACTGAAGCTTTCTTT.

The chain has TRBV5-4 and TRBJ2-3; the match to TRBD2 covers 9 bases. In germline, CDR1 is SGHNT, CDR2 YYREEE (reference sequence). The CDR3 has 16 amino acids. V shed 4 bases and J 4 bases; nucleotides not matched to a gene: 10. The CDR3 region has the DNA TGTGCCAGCAGCCCGGGCGGGGGCGGGAGGGCAGATACGCAGTATTTT. This codes for CASSPGGGGRADTQYF. The full variable domain, rest sourced from reference TRBV5-4 and TRBJ2-3, is ETGVTQSPTHLIKTRGQQVTLRCSSQSGHNTVSWYQQALGQGPQFIFQYYREEENGRGNFPPRFSGLQFPNYSSELNVNALELDDSALYLCASSPGGGGRADTQYFGPGTRLTVL.

The table lists this clone with a few counts. This sequence joins TRBV25-1 and TRBJ2-3; possibly TRBD2 for D (5 bases). This CDR3 is 14 amino acids long. The V gene lost 5 bases and the J gene lost 7 bases, with 16 bases spanning the gap. Germline lookup yields CDR1 MGHDK and CDR2 SYGVNS. This CDR3 is CASSTSQSLNTQYF. As DNA, the CDR3 is TGTGCCAGCAGTACTAGTCAGTCACTTAATACGCAGTATTTT.

This clone was seen at least ten times. The genes are TRBV9 and TRBJ1-3; D uncertain. Germline values: CDR1 SGDLS, CDR2 YYNGEE. V lost 0 bases and J 4 bases, leaving 8 bases between the germline ends. The CDR3 loop spans 14 amino acids. The CDR3 region has the DNA TGTGCCAGCAGCGTAGCTGGGTTCGGAAACACCATATATTTT. It codes for CASSVAGFGNTIYF.

This clone occurred once. V and J are TRBV11-2 and TRBJ2-7; D not resolved. The CDR3 spans 14 residues. CDR1 and CDR2 (germline): SGHAT, FQNNGV. V was shortened by 1 base and J by 1 base, with 8 bases between the two germline ends. The CDR3 region is CASSLAARSYEQYF. CDR3 in DNA: TGTGCCAGCAGCTTAGCGGCCAGGTCCTACGAGCAGTACTTC.

This clone was seen only a few times. This chain connects TRBV30 to TRBJ2-7; 8 bases fit TRBD1. Per germline, CDR1 GTSNPN and CDR2 SVGIG (reference sequence). V shed 3 bases and J 3 bases; nucleotides not matched to a gene: 10. CDR3 length equals 15 residues. The CDR3 DNA reads as TGTGCCTGGAGCCCCCCGGGACAGGTGTACTACGAGCAGTACTTC. This codes for CAWSPPGQVYYEQYF.

This chain joins TRBV28 and TRBJ1-3, with no clear D. Per germline, CDR1 MDHEN and CDR2 SYDVKM. CDR3 length: 15 amino acids. V was shortened by 0 bases and J by 2 bases, with 8 bases between the two germline ends. CDR3 region: CASSLWEQTGNTIYF. The CDR3 DNA reads TGTGCCAGCAGTTTATGGGAACAGACTGGAAACACCATATATTTT.

This chain links TRBV10-1 with TRBJ2-7, with 7 bases fitting TRBD2. The CDR3 runs to 17 residues. Germline V gene sequence: CDR1 WNHNN, CDR2 SYGVQD (reference sequence). The V gene end was trimmed by 6 bases and the J gene end by 7 bases; junction bases not matched to a gene: 21. CDR3 DNA: TGCGCCAGCAGGAACACAAGGGAGGGGTTGTCGCGTGAGGAGCAGTACTTC. Translated: CASRNTREGLSREEQYF.

V is TRBV11-2 and J is TRBJ2-1; D unresolved. This CDR3 comprises 15 residues. Germline values: CDR1 SGHAT, CDR2 FQNNGV. Trimming pared 8 bases from V and 5 bases from J, leaving 19 bases between. This chain's CDR3 is CASAAVAGRHNEQFF. CDR3 sequence (DNA): TGTGCCAGCGCGGCCGTAGCAGGTCGCCACAATGAGCAGTTCTTC.

This clone was counted only a few times. The chain employs TRBV10-3 and TRBJ2-5, with TRBD2 matching over 12 bases. This CDR3 has 15 amino acids. Looked up from germline, CDR1 is ENHRY and CDR2 is SYGVKD. The J segment lost 5 bases and the V segment lost 5 bases, leaving 6 bases of the junction unmatched. As DNA, the CDR3 is TGTGCCATCAGTACTCGACTAGCGGGAGTTGAGACCCAGTACTTC. This gives the protein CAISTRLAGVETQYF.